The clone carrying this T cell receptor beta chain was detected only a few times. The data were obtained in a study of brain metastases from non-small cell lung cancer. Here immunoSEQ multiplex PCR was the method, and the copy in TCRdb shows in-frame clones only, minus some. This repertoire shows roughly 3,600 clones, roughly nine tenths found once; its top ten account for roughly 3.2%. Trimming removed 2 bases at V and 4 bases at J, with 9 bases between. This CDR3 has 13 residues. CDR1 and CDR2 from the germline V gene are SGHRS and YFSETQ. The chain uses TRBV5-1 and TRBJ1-1; D gene ambiguous. Material: primary lung tumor tissue. This TCR was sampled from a donor at least 40 years old with non-small cell lung cancer. CDR3 loop: CASSLDSGTEAFF. CDR3 DNA: TGCGCCAGCAGCTTAGACTCTGGCACTGAAGCTTTCTTT.